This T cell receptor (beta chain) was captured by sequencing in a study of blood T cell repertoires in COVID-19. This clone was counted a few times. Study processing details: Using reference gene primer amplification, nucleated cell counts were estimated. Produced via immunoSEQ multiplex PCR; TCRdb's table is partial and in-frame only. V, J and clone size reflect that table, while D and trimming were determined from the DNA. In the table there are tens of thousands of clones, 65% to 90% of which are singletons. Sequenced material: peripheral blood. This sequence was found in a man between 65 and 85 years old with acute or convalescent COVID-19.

The CDR3 loop reads CASSLGSATAGNTIYF. The CDR3 DNA reads as TGTGCCAGCAGCTTAGGGTCGGCGACAGCTGGAAACACCATATATTTT. The genes are TRBV7-2 and TRBJ1-3, with D perhaps matching TRBD1 (5 bases). The CDR3 totals 16 residues. Trimming pared 1 base from V and 2 bases from J, leaving 12 bases between. Germline assignment: CDR1 SGHTA and CDR2 FQGNSA.